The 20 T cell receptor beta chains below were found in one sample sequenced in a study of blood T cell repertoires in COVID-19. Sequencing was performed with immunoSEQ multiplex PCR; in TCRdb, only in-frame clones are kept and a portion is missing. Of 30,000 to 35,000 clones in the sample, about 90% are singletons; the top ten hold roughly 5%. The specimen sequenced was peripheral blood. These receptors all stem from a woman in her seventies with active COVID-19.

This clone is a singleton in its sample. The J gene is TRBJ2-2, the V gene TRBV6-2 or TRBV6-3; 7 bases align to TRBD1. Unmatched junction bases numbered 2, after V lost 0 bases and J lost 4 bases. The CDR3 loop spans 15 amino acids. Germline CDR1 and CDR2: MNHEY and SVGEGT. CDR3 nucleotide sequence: TGTGCCAGCAGTTACTCGACAGGGACCACCGGGGAGCTGTTTTTT. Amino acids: CASSYSTGTTGELFF.

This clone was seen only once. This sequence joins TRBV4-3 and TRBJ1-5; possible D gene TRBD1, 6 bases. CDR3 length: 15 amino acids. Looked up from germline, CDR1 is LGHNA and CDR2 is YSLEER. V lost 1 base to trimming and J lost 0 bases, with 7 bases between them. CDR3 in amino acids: CASSQAQGSNQPQHF. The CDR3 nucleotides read TGCGCCAGCAGCCAAGCACAGGGTAGCAATCAGCCCCAGCATTTT.

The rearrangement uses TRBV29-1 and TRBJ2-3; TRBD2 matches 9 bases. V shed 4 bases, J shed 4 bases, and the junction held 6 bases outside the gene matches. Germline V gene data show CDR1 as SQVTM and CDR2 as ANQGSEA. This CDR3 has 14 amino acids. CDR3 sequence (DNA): TGCAGCGTTGCGAGCGGGGGGCGTCCAGATACGCAGTATTTT. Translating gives CSVASGGRPDTQYF.

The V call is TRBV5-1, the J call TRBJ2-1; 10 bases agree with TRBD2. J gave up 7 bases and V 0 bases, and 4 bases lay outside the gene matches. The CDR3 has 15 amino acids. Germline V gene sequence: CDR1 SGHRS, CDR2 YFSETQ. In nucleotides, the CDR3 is TGCGCCAGCAGCTTGGGTCTAGCGGGGGTTAATGAGCAGTTCTTC. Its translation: CASSLGLAGVNEQFF.

The CDR3 reads CASTPNPSGRGQYF. The CDR3 DNA follows: TGTGCCAGCACCCCTAATCCCAGCGGTCGGGGGCAGTATTTT. This chain links TRBV2 with TRBJ2-3; D might be TRBD2 (5 bases). This CDR3 spans 14 amino acids. V lost 7 bases to trimming and J lost 11 bases, with 22 bases between them. Germline CDR1 reads SNHLY; CDR2 reads FYNNEI. The full variable domain, in which reference TRBV2 and TRBJ2-3 provide the parts outside the CDR3, is EPEVTQTPSHQVTQMGQEVILRCVPISNHLYFYWYRQILGQKVEFLVSFYNNEISEKSEIFDDQFSVERPDGSNFTLKIRSTKLEDSAMYFCASTPNPSGRGQYFGPGTRLTVL.

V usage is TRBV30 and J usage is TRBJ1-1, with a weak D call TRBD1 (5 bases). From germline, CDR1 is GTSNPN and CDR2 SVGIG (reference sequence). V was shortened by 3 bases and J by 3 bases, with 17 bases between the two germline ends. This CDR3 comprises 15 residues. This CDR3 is CAWRGGRGTDTEAFF. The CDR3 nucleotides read TGTGCCTGGAGGGGGGGACGGGGAACGGACACTGAAGCTTTCTTT.

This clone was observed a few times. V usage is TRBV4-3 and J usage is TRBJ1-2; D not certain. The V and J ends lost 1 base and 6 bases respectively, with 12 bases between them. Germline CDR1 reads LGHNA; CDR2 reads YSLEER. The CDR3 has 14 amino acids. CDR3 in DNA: TGCGCCAGCAGCCAAGGAAGGCGGATCGATGGCTACACCTTC. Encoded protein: CASSQGRRIDGYTF.

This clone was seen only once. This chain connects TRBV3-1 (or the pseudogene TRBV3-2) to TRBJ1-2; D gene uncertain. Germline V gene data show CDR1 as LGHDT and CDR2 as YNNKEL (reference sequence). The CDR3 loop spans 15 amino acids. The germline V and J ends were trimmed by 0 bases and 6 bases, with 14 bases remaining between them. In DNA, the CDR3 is TGTGCCAGCAGCCAAGATCGAAGAGGGAGGGATGGCTACACCTTC. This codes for CASSQDRRGRDGYTF.

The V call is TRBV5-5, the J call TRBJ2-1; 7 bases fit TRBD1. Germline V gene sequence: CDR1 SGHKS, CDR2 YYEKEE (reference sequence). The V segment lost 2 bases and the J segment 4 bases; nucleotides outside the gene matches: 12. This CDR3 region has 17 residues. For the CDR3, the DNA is TGTGCCAGCAGCTTCGCTCCAACAGGGGTCACGTACAATGAGCAGTTCTTC. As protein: CASSFAPTGVTYNEQFF.

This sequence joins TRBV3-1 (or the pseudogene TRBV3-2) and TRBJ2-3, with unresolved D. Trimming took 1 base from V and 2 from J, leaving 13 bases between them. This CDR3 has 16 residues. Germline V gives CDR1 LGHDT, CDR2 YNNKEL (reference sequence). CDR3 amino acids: CASSQATSGHTDTQYF. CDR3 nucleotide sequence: TGTGCCAGCAGCCAAGCGACGTCAGGCCACACAGATACGCAGTATTTT.

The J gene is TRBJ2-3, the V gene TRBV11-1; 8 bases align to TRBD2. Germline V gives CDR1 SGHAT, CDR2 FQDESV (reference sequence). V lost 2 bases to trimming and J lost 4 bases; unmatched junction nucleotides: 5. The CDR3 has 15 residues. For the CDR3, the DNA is TGTGCCAGCAGCTTACAAGCGGGGGTAGCAGATACGCAGTATTTT. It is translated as CASSLQAGVADTQYF.

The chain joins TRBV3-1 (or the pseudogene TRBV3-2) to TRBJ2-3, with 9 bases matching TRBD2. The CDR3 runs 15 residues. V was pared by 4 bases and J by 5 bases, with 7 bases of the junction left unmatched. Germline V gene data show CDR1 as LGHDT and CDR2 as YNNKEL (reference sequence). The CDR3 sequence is CASSPRSGGGDTQYF. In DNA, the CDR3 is TGTGCCAGCAGCCCTCGTAGCGGGGGAGGAGATACGCAGTATTTT.

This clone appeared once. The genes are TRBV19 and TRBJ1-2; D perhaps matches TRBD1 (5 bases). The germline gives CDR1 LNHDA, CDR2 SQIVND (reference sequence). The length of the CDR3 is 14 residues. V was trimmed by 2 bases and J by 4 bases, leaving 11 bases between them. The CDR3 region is CASSIKGTGYGYTF. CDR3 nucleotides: TGTGCCAGTAGTATAAAAGGGACTGGCTATGGCTACACCTTC. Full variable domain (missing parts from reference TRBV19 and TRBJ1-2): DGGITQSPKYLFRKEGQNVTLSCEQNLNHDAMYWYRQDPGQGLRLIYYSQIVNDFQKGDIAEGYSVSREKKESFPLTVTSAQKNPTAFYLCASSIKGTGYGYTFGSGTRLTVV.

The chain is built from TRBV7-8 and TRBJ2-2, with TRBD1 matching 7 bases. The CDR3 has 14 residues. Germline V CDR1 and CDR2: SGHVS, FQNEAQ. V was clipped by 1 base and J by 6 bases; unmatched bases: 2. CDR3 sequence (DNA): TGTGCCAGCAGCTTAGGCAGGGGGTCCGGGGAGCTGTTTTTT. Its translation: CASSLGRGSGELFF. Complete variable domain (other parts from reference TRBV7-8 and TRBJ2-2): GAGVSQSPRYKVAKRGQDVALRCDPISGHVSLFWYQQALGQGPEFLTYFQNEAQLDKSGLPSDRFFAERPEGSVSTLKIQRTQQEDSAVYLCASSLGRGSGELFFGEGSRLTVL.

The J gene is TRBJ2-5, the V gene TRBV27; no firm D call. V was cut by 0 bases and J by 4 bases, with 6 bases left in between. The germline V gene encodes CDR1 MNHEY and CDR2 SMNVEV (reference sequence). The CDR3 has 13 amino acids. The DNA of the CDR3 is TGTGCCAGCAGTTTATCGAGTCGAGAGACCCAGTACTTC. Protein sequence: CASSLSSRETQYF.

The CDR3 sequence: CASSQGGSGKETQYF. DNA of the CDR3: TGTGCCAGCAGCCAAGGTGGTAGCGGGAAAGAGACCCAGTACTTC. This chain joins TRBV3-1 (or the pseudogene TRBV3-2) and TRBJ2-5; 8 nucleotides agree with TRBD2. The length of the CDR3 is 15 residues. Trimming removed 1 base from V and 3 bases from J; junction bases left unmatched: 4. Germline V CDR1 and CDR2: LGHDT, YNNKEL (reference sequence).

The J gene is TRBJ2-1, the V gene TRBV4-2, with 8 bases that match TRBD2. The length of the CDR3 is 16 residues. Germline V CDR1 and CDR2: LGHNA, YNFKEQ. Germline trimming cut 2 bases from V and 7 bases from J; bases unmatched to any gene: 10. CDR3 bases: TGTGCCAGCAGCCAATTCTCGGGGACTAGTCAAAATGAGCAGTTCTTC. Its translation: CASSQFSGTSQNEQFF.

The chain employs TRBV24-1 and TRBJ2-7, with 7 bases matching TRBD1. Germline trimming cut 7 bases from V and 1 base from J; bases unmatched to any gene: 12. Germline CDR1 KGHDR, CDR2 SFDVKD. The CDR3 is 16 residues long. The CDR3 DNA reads TGTGCCACCAGACTTCTCGAGGGGGCTGTATCCTACGAGCAGTACTTC. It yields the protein CATRLLEGAVSYEQYF.

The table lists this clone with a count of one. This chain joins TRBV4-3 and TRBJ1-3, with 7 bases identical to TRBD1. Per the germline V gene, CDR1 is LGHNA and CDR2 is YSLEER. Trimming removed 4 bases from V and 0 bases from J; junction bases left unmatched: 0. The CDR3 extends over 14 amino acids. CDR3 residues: CASSRTGSGNTIYF. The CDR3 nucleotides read TGCGCCAGCAGCCGGACAGGCTCTGGAAACACCATATATTTT.

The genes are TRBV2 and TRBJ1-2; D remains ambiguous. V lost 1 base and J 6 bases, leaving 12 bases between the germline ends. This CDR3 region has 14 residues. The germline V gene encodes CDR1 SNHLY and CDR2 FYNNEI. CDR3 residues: CASSEDTVAHGYTF. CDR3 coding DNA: TGTGCCAGCAGTGAAGACACAGTGGCCCATGGCTACACCTTC.